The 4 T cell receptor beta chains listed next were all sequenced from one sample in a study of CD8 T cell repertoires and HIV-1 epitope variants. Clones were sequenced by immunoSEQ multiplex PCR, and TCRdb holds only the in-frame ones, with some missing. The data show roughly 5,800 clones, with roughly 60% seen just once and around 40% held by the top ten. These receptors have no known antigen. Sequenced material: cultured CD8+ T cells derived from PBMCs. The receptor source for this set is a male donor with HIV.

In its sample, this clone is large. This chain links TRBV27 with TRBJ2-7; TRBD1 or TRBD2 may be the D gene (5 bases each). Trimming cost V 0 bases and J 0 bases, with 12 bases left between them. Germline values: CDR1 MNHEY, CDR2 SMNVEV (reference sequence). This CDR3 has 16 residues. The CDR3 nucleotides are TGTGCCAGCAGTTTATCGGTTGGGACGTACTCCTACGAGCAGTACTTC. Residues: CASSLSVGTYSYEQYF.

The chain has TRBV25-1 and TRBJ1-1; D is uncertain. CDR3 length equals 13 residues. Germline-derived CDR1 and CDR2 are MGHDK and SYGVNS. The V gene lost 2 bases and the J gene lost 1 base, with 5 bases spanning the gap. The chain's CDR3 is CASSEISNTEAFF. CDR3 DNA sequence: TGTGCCAGCAGTGAAATATCGAACACTGAAGCTTTCTTT.

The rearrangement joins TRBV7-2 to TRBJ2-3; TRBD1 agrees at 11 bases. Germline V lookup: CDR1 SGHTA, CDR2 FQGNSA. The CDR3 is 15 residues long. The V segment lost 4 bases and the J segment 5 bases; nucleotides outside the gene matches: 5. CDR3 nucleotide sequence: TGTGCCAGCAGCTCATCGGGACAGGGGGGAGATACGCAGTATTTT. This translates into CASSSSGQGGDTQYF.

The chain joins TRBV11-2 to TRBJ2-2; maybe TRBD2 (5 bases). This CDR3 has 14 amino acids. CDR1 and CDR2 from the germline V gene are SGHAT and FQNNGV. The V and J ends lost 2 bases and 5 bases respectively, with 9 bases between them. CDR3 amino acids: CASSLSRRTGELFF. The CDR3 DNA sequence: TGTGCCAGCAGCTTAAGCAGGAGGACCGGGGAGCTGTTTTTT.